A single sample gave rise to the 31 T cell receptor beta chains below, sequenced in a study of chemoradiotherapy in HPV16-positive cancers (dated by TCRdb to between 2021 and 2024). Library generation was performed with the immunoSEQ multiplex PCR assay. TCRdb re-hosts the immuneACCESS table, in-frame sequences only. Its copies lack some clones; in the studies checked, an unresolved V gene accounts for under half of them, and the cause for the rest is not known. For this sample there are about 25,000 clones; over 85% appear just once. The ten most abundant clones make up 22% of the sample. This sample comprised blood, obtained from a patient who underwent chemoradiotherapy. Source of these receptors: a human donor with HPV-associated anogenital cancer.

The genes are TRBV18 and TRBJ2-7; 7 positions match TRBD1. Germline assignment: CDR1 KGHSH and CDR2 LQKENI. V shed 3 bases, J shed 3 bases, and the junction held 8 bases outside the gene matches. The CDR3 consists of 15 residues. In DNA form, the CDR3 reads TGTGCCAGCTCACCTTATGCCGGGACAGACTACGAGCAGTACTTC. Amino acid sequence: CASSPYAGTDYEQYF.

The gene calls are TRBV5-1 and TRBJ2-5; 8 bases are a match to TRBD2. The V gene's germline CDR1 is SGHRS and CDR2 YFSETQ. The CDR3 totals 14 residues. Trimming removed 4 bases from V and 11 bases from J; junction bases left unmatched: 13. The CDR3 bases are TGCGCCAGCAGCCAACTAGGATCGGAGCGGGAGCAGTACTTC. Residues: CASSQLGSEREQYF.

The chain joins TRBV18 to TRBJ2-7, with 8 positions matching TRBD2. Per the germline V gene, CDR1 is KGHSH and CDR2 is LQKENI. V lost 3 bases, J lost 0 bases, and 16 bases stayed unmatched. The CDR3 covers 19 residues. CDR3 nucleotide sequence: TGTGCCAGCTCACCCTTGACGCGCACTAGCGGAAGCCCCTCCTACGAGCAGTACTTC. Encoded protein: CASSPLTRTSGSPSYEQYF.

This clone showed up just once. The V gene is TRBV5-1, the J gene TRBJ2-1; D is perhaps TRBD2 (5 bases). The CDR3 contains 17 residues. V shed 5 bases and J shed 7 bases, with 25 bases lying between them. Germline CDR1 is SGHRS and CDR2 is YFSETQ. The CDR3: CASRSPAGRLEENEQFF. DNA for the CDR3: TGCGCCAGCAGATCCCCTGCGGGTCGTCTTGAAGAGAATGAGCAGTTCTTC.

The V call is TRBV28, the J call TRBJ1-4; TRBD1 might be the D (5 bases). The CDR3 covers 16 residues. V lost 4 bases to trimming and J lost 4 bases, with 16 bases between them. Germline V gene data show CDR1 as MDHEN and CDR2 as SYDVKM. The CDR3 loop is CASSSVIRDVNEKLFF. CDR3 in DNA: TGTGCCAGCAGTTCAGTTATCCGGGACGTTAATGAAAAACTGTTTTTT.

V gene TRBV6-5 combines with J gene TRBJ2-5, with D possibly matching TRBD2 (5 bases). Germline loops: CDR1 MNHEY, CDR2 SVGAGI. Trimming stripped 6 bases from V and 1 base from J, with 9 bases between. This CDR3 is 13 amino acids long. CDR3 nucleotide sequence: TGTGCCAGCAGCCGGGGAGTCCAAGAGACCCAGTACTTC. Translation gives CASSRGVQETQYF.

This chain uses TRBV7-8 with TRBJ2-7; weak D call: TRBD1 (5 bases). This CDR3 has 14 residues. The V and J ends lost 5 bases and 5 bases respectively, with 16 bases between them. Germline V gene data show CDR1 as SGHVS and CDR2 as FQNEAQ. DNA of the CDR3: TGTGCCAGCAGCCCTCACGGCAGGGCGAACGAGCAGTACTTC. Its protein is CASSPHGRANEQYF.

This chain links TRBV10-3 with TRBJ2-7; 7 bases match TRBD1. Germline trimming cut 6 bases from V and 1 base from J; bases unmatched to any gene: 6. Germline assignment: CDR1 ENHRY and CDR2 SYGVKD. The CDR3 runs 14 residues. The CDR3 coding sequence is TGTGCCATCAGACCCGGGACAGAGTCCTACGAGCAGTACTTC. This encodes CAIRPGTESYEQYF.

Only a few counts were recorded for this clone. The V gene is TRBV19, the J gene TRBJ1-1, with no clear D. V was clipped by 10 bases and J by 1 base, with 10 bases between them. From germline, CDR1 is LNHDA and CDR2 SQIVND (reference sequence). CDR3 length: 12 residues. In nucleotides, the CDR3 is TGTGCCACCCAGGAATGGAACACTGAAGCTTTCTTT. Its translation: CATQEWNTEAFF. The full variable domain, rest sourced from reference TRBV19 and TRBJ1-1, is DGGITQSPKYLFRKEGQNVTLSCEQNLNHDAMYWYRQDPGQGLRLIYYSQIVNDFQKGDIAEGYSVSREKKESFPLTVTSAQKNPTAFYLCATQEWNTEAFFGQGTRLTVV.

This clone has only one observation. CDR3 protein: CASSQGQSSYNEQFF. The DNA of the CDR3 is TGCGCCAGCAGCCAAGGACAGAGCTCCTACAATGAGCAGTTCTTC. The J gene is TRBJ2-1, the V gene TRBV4-1; D possibly corresponds to TRBD1 (5 bases). The CDR3 totals 15 residues. V was shortened by 1 base and J by 0 bases, with 7 bases between the two germline ends. Germline V gene data show CDR1 as MGHRA and CDR2 as YSYEKL.

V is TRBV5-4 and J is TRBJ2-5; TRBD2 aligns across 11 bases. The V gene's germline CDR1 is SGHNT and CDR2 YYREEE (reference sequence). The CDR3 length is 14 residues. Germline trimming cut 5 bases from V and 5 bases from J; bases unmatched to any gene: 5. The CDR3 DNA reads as TGTGCCAGCAGTCCCCGGACTAGCGGGGAGACCCAGTACTTC. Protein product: CASSPRTSGETQYF.

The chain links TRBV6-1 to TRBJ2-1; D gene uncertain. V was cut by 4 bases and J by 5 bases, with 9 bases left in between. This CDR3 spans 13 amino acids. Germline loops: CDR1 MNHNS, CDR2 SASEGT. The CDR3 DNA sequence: TGTGCCAGCAGTGGGATTCTCGACAATGAGCAGTTCTTC. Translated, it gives CASSGILDNEQFF.

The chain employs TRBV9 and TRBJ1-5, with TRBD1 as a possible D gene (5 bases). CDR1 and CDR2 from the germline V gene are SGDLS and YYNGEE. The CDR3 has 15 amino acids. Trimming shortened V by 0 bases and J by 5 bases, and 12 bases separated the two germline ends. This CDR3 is CASSVGQGRDQPQHF. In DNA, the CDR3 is TGTGCCAGCAGCGTAGGGCAGGGTCGAGATCAGCCCCAGCATTTT.

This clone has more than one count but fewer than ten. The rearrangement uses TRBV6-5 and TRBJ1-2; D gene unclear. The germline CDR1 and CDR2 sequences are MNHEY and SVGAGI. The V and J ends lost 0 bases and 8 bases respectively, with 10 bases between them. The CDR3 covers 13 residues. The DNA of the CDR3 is TGTGCCAGCAGTTACTCGGAGACGGGGGGCTACACCTTC. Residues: CASSYSETGGYTF.

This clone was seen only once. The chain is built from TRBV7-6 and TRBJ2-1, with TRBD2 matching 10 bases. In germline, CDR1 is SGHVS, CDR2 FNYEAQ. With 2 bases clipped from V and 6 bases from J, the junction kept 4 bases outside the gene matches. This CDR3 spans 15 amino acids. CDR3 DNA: TGTGCCAGCAGCTTAAGTAGGACTAGCGGCAATGAGCAGTTCTTC. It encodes CASSLSRTSGNEQFF.

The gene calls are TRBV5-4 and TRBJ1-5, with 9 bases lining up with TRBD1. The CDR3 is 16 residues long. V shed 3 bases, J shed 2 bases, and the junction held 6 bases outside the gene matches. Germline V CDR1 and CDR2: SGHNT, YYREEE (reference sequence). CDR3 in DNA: TGTGCCAGCAGCTCACAGGGGGCCGGTCGCAATCAGCCCCAGCATTTT. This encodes CASSSQGAGRNQPQHF.

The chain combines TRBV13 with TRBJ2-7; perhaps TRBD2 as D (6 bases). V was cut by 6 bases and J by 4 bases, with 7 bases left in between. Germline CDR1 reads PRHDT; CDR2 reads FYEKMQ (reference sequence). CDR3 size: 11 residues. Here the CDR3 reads CASSGGYEQYF. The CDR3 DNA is TGTGCCAGCAGTGGGGGGTACGAGCAGTACTTC.

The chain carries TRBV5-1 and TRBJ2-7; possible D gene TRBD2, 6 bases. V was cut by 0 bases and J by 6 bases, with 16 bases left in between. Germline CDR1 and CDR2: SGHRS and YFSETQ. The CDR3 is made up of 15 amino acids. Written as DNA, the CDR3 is TGCGCCAGCAGCTTGGACGCCGAGGGGACTGGCGAGCAGTACTTC. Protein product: CASSLDAEGTGEQYF.

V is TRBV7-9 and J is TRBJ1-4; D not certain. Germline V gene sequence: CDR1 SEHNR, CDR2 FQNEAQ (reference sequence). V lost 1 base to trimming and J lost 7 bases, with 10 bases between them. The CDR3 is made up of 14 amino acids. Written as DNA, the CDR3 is TGTGCCAGCAGCTTAGGTGGATATGGTGAAAAACTGTTTTTT. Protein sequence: CASSLGGYGEKLFF.

The CDR3 DNA sequence: TGTGCCATCTCAGGAAGCGGGAGGGGCACAGATACGCAGTATTTT. This encodes CAISGSGRGTDTQYF. The chain links TRBV2 to TRBJ2-3; 10 nucleotides match TRBD2. This CDR3 region has 15 residues. V lost 10 bases to trimming and J lost 1 base; unmatched junction nucleotides: 8. CDR1 SNHLY and CDR2 FYNNEI come from the germline V gene.

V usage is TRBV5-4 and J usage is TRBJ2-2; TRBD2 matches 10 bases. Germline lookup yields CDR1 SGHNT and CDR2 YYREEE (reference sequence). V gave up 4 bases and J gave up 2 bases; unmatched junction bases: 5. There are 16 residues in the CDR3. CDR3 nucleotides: TGTGCCAGCAGCCCTGGACTAGCGGAAAACACCGGGGAGCTGTTTTTT. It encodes CASSPGLAENTGELFF.

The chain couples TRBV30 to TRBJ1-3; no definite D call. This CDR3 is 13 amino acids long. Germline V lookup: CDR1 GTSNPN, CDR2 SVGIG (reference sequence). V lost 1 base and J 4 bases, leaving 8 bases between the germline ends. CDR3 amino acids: CAWSGIIGNTIYF. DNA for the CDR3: TGTGCCTGGAGTGGAATCATCGGAAACACCATATATTTT. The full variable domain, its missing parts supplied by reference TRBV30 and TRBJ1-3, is SQTIHQWPATLVQPVGSPLSLECTVEGTSNPNLYWYRQAAGRGLQLLFYSVGIGQISSEVPQNLSASRPQDRQFILSSKKLLLSDSGFYLCAWSGIIGNTIYFGEGSWLTVV.

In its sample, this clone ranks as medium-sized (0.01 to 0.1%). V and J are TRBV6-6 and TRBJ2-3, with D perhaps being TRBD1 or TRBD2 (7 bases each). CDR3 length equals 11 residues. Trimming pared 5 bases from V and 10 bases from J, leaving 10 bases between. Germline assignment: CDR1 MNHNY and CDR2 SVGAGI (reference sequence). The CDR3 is CASSPGGAQYF. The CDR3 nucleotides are TGTGCCAGCAGTCCAGGGGGGGCGCAGTATTTT.

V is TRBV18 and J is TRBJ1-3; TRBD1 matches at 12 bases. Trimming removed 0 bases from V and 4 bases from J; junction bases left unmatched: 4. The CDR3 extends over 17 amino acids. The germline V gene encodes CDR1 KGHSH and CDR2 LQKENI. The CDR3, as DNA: TGTGCCAGCTCACCACCTGGGACAGGGGGCTTCGGAAACACCATATATTTT. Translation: CASSPPGTGGFGNTIYF.

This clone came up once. The DNA for the CDR3 is TGCGCCAGCACCAGGGGAAATAGTGACACTGAAGCTTTCTTT. Translating gives CASTRGNSDTEAFF. This rearrangement joins TRBV10-2 to TRBJ1-1, with D possibly matching TRBD1 (6 bases). The V gene lost 7 bases and the J gene lost 3 bases, with 15 bases spanning the gap. The CDR3 length is 14 residues. Germline V gives CDR1 WSHSY, CDR2 SAAADI.

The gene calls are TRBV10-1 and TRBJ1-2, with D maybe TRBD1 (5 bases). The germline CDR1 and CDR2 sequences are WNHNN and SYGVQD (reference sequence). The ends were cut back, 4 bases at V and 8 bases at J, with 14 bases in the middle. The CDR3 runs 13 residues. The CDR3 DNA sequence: TGCGCCAGCAGTGGGACAATGGGACGCGGCTACACCTTC. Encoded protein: CASSGTMGRGYTF.

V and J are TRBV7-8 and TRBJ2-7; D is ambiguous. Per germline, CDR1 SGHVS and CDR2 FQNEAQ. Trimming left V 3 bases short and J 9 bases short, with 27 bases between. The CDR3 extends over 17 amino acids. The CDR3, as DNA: TGTGCCAGCAGCTTCCAGCTTGATTTTACCTATCCTACGATGCAGTACTTC. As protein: CASSFQLDFTYPTMQYF.

The CDR3 DNA reads as TGTGCCAGCAGCTTCTCGGGGCCCCTCTACGAGCAGTACTTC. Amino acids: CASSFSGPLYEQYF. The chain links TRBV5-4 to TRBJ2-7, with D possibly being TRBD1 or TRBD2 (5 bases each). Trimming cost V 2 bases and J 3 bases, with 12 bases left between them. The CDR3 is 14 amino acids. Germline assignment: CDR1 SGHNT and CDR2 YYREEE (reference sequence).

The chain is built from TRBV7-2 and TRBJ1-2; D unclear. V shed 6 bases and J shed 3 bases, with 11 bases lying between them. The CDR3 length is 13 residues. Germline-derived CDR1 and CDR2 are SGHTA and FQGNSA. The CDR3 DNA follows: TGTGCCAGCAGACCCGGCGGGTACTATGGCTACACCTTC. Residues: CASRPGGYYGYTF.

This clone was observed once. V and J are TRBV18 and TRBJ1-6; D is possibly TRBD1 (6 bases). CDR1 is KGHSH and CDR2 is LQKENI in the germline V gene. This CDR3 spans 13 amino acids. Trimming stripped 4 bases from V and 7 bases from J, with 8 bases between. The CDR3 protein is CASSLDRNSPLHF. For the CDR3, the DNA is TGTGCCAGCTCACTGGACAGAAATTCACCCCTCCACTTT.

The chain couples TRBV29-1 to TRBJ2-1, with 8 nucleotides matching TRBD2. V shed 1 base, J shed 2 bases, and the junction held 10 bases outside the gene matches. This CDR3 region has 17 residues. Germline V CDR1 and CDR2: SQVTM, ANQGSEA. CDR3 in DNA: TGCAGCGTTGAAGTCGTAGCACTAGCGGAGACCTACAATGAGCAGTTCTTC. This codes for CSVEVVALAETYNEQFF.